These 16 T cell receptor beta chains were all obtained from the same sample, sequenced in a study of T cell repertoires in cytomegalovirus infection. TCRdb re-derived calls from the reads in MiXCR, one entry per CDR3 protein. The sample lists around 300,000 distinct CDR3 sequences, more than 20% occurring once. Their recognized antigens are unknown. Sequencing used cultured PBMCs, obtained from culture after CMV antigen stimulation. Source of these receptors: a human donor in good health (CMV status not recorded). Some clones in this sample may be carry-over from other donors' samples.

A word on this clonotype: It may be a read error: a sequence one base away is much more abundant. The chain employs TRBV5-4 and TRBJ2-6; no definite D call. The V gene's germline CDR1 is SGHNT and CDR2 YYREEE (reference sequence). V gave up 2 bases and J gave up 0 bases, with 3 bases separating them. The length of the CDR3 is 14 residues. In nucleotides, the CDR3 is TGTGCCAGCAGCTTACACTCTGGGGCCAACGTCCTGACTTTC. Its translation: CASSLHSGANVLTF. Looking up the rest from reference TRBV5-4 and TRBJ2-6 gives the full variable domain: ETGVTQSPTHLIKTRGQQVTLRCSSQSGHNTVSWYQQALGQGPQFIFQYYREEENGRGNFPPRFSGLQFPNYSSELNVNALELDDSALYLCASSLHSGANVLTFGAGSRLTVL.

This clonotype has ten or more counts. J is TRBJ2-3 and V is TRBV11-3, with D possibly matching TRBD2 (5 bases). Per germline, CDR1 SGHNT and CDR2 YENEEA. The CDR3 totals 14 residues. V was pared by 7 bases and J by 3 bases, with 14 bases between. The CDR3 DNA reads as TGTGCCAGCAACGATATACTAGTAACAGATACGCAGTATTTT. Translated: CASNDILVTDTQYF.

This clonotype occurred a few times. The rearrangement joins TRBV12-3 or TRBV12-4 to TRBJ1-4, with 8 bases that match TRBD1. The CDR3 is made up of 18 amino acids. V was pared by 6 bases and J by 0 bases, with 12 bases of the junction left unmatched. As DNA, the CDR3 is TGTGCCAGCAGCGTCAGGGACAGGATGACCTCAACTAATGAAAAACTGTTTTTT. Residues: CASSVRDRMTSTNEKLFF.

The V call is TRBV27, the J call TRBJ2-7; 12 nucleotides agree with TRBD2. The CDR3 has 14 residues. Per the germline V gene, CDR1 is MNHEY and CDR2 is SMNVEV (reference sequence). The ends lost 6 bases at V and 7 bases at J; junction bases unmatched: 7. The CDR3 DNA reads TGTGCCAGCAGCCGACTAGCGGGAGAGTGTGAGCAGTACGTC. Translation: CASSRLAGECEQYV.

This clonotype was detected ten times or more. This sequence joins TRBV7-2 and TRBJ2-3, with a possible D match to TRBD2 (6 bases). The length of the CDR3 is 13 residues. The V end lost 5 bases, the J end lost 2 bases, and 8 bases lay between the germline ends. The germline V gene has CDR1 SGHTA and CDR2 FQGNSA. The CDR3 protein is CASSREYTDTQYF. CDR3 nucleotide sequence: TGTGCCAGCAGCCGGGAGTACACAGATACGCAGTATTTT.

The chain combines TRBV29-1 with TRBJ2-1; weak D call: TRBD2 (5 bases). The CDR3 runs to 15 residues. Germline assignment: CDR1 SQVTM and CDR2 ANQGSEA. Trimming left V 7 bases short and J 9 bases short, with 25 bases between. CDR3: CSAKGVDSVQSEQFF. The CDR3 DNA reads TGCAGCGCTAAGGGAGTGGACTCGGTTCAGAGTGAGCAGTTCTTC.

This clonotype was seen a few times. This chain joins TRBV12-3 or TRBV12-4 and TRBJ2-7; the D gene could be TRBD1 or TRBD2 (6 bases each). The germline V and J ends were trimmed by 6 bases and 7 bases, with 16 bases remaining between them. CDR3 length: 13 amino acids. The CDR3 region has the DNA TGTGCCAGCAGGGTATCGGGGGCGGGGGAGCAGTACGTC. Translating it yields CASRVSGAGEQYV.

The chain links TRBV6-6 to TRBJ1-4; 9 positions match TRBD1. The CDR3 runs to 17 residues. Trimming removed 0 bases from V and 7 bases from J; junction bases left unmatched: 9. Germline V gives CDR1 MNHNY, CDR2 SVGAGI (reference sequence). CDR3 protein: CASSYSMRTGESEKLFF. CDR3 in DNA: TGTGCCAGCAGTTACTCGATGAGGACAGGGGAGAGTGAAAAACTGTTTTTT.

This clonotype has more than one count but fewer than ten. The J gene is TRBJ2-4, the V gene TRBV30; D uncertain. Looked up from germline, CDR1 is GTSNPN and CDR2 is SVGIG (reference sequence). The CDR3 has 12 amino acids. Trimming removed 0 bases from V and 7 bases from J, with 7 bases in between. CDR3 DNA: TGTGCCTGGAGTGTCGTATCTAACATTCAGTACTTC. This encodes CAWSVVSNIQYF.

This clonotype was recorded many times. CDR3 DNA sequence: TGTGCCAGCAGCCCAGGGACAGGGGTCCTGAACACTGAAGCTTTCTTT. It yields the protein CASSPGTGVLNTEAFF. The gene calls are TRBV7-2 and TRBJ1-1; 10 nucleotides line up with TRBD1. This CDR3 has 16 residues. V dropped 5 bases and J dropped 0; count of bases not matched to a gene: 6. The germline V gene has CDR1 SGHTA and CDR2 FQGNSA.

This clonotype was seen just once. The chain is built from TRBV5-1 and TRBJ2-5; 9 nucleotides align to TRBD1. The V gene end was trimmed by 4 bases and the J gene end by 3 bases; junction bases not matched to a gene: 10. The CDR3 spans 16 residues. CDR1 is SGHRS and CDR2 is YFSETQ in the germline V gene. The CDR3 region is CASSLERQGDEETQYF. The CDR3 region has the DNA TGCGCCAGCAGCCTCGAACGACAGGGGGACGAAGAGACCCAGTACTTC.

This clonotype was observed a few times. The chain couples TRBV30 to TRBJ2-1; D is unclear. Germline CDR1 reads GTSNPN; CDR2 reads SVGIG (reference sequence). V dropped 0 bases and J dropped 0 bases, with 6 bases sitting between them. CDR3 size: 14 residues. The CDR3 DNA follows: TGTGCCTGGAGTGTACGGAGCTCCTACAATGAGCAGTTCTTC. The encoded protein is CAWSVRSSYNEQFF.

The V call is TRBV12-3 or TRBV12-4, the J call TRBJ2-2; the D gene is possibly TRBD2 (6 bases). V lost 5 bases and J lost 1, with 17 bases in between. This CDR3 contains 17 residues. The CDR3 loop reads CASSLKGGAGNTGELFF. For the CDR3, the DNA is TGTGCCAGCAGTCTTAAGGGCGGGGCCGGGAACACCGGGGAGCTGTTTTTT.

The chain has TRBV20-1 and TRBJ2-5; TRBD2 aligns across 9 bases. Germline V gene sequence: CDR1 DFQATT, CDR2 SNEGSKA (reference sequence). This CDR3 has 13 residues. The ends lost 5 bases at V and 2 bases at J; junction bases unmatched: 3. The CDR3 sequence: CSAFSGRQETQYF. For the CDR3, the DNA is TGCAGTGCTTTTAGCGGGAGACAAGAGACCCAGTACTTC.

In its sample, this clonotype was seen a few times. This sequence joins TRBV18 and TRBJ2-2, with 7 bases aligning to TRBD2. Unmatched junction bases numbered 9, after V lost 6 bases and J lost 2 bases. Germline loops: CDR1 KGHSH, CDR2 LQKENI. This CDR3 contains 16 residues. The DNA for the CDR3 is TGTGCCAGCTCGACCCGCGGGAGAGCTAACACCGGGGAGCTGTTTTTT. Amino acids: CASSTRGRANTGELFF.

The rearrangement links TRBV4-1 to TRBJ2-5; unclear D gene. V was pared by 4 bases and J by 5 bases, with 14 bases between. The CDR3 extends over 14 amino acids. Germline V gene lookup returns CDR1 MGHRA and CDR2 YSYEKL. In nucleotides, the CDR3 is TGCGCCAGCAGCCCAGTGAAGGGTCGGGAGACCCAGTACTTC. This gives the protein CASSPVKGRETQYF.